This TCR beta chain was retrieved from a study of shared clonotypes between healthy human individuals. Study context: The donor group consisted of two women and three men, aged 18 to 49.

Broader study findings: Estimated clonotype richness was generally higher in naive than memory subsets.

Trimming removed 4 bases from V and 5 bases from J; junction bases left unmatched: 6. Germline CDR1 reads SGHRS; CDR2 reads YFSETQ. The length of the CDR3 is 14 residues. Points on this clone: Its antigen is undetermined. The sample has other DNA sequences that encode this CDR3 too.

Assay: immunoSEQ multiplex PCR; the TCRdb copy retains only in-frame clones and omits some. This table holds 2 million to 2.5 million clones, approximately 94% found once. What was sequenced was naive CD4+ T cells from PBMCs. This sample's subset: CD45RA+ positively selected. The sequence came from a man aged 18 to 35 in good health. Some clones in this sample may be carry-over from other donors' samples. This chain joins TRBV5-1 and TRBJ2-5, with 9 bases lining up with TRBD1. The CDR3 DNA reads TGCGCCAGCAGCCAACAGGGGGCTGAGGAGACCCAGTACTTC. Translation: CASSQQGAEETQYF.